A selection of T cell receptor beta chains follows, all from one sample in a study of blood T cell repertoires in COVID-19. Sequencing used immunoSEQ multiplex PCR; TCRdb keeps in-frame clones, though not all of them. In the table there are 200,000 to 300,000 clones, approximately 86% of which are singletons. Sequenced material: peripheral blood. All receptors derive from a man aged 30 to 45 with active or convalescent COVID-19. CDR3s include the opening cysteine and the closing phenylalanine or tryptophan. The order of the fields is clone size, D gene, J gene, V gene, CDR3 protein, CDR3 DNA. The D gene is left open where the match is weak. Rows give clone size only sometimes, using once, few, many, or a class for an expanded clone.

- - TRBJ2-5 TRBV4-3 CASSQDYWRKETQYF TGCGCCAGCAGCCAAGATTATTGGAGGAAAGAGACCCAGTACTTC
- - TRBJ1-1 TRBV6-5 CASSSGRSTEAFF TGTGCCAGCAGTTCAGGCCGGTCGACTGAAGCTTTCTTT
- TRBD1 TRBJ1-3 TRBV19 CASSFDRGLSGNTIYF TGTGCCAGTAGTTTTGACAGGGGGCTGTCTGGAAACACCATATATTTT
few TRBD1 TRBJ2-1 TRBV18 CASSPPLDRGYPYNEQFF TGTGCCAGCTCACCACCGTTGGACAGGGGGTACCCCTACAATGAGCAGTTCTTC
- TRBD1 TRBJ1-5 TRBV3-1/TRBV3-2 CASSQGRDRGPYSNQPQHF TGTGCCAGCAGCCAAGGCCGGGACAGGGGGCCTTATAGCAATCAGCCCCAGCATTTT
- TRBD2 TRBJ2-1 TRBV2 CASSLTSGGYNEQFF TGTGCCAGCAGTTTGACTAGCGGGGGGTACAATGAGCAGTTCTTC
- TRBD2 TRBJ2-1 TRBV11-2 CASSLEVGLATVYNEQFF TGTGCCAGCAGCTTAGAGGTGGGACTAGCGACCGTCTACAATGAGCAGTTCTTC
- TRBD1 TRBJ2-7 TRBV2 CASTTDRGRGYEQYF TGTGCCAGCACCACGGACAGGGGCCGGGGCTACGAGCAGTACTTC
- - TRBJ1-2 TRBV10-2 CASSGAANYGYTF TGCGCCAGCAGTGGCGCCGCTAACTATGGCTACACCTTC
- - TRBJ2-3 TRBV7-9 CASSRNERGGHTDTQYF TGTGCCAGCAGCCGAAACGAGAGAGGGGGACACACAGATACGCAGTATTTT
- - TRBJ2-5 TRBV6-5 CASSYSGGPPYF TGTGCCAGCAGTTACTCGGGGGGGCCCCCGTACTTC
- TRBD1 TRBJ1-2 TRBV18 CASSPAQGQSYGYTF TGTGCCAGCTCACCGGCACAGGGGCAATCCTATGGCTACACCTTC
- TRBD2 TRBJ2-3 TRBV7-7 CASSPDSGGRTDTQYF TGTGCCAGCAGCCCAGATAGCGGGGGACGCACAGATACGCAGTATTTT
- - TRBJ1-3 TRBV5-5 CASSLDGGNTIYF TGTGCCAGCAGCTTGGACGGGGGAAACACCATATATTTT
- - TRBJ1-2 TRBV7-2 CASSLRQENPNYGYTF TGTGCCAGCAGCCTAAGACAGGAGAACCCTAACTATGGCTACACCTTC
few TRBD2 TRBJ2-1 TRBV19 CASSTSGGAIYNEQFF TGTGCCAGTAGTACTAGCGGGGGGGCCATCTACAATGAGCAGTTCTTC
- TRBD1 TRBJ2-7 TRBV6-5 CASSSWDRETYEQYF TGTGCCAGCAGTTCCTGGGACAGGGAAACCTACGAGCAGTACTTC
- TRBD2 TRBJ2-1 TRBV6-2/TRBV6-3 CASSDASGGHNEQFF TGTGCCAGCAGTGACGCTAGCGGGGGGCACAATGAGCAGTTCTTC
- TRBD1 TRBJ1-2 TRBV29-1 CSGRGHGYTF TGCAGCGGAAGGGGGCATGGCTACACCTTC
- - TRBJ1-2 TRBV5-1 CASSLSAGTNYGYTF TGCGCCAGCAGCTTGTCGGCAGGAACTAACTATGGCTACACCTTC
once TRBD1 TRBJ2-2 TRBV5-1 CASSSGTGNTGELFF TGCGCCAGCAGCTCCGGGACAGGGAACACCGGGGAGCTGTTTTTT
few TRBD1 TRBJ1-2 TRBV9 CASSVAGTEANYGYTF TGTGCCAGCAGCGTAGCCGGGACAGAGGCTAACTATGGCTACACCTTC
- TRBD1 TRBJ1-6 TRBV6-5 CASSYDRGSPLHF TGTGCCAGCAGTTACGACAGGGGTTCACCCCTCCACTTT
- TRBD1 TRBJ1-1 TRBV30 CAWSLTGVSEAFF TGTGCCTGGAGTTTGACAGGGGTCTCTGAAGCTTTCTTT
- - TRBJ2-4 TRBV3-1/TRBV3-2 CASSQVGENIQYF TGTGCCAGCAGCCAAGTCGGGGAAAACATTCAGTACTTC
once - TRBJ1-3 TRBV11-2 CASSLLLDTSGNTIYF TGTGCCAGCAGCTTGCTCCTGGACACCTCTGGAAACACCATATATTTT
- - TRBJ1-1 TRBV7-3 CASSQGTNTEAFF TGTGCCAGCAGTCAGGGGACAAACACTGAAGCTTTCTTT
- - TRBJ1-5 TRBV19 CASSMGEDSNQPQHF TGTGCCAGTAGTATGGGAGAAGATAGCAATCAGCCCCAGCATTTT
- - TRBJ1-4 TRBV6-5 CASNNGHANEKLFF TGTGCCAGCAACAATGGACACGCAAATGAAAAACTGTTTTTT
once - TRBJ1-2 TRBV2 CASRADANYGYTF TGTGCCAGCAGAGCGGATGCTAACTATGGCTACACCTTC
- - TRBJ2-7 TRBV27 CASSRAGSSYEQYF TGTGCCAGCAGTCGGGCGGGGAGCTCCTACGAGCAGTACTTC
- TRBD1 TRBJ2-1 TRBV6-4 CASSRDRVDEQFF TGTGCCAGCAGCCGGGACAGGGTTGATGAGCAGTTCTTC
- - TRBJ2-1 TRBV18 CASSPPSGNHNEQFF TGTGCCAGCTCACCACCATCCGGTAACCACAATGAGCAGTTCTTC
- - TRBJ1-3 TRBV5-4 CASSLEAGQLSGNTIYF TGTGCCAGCAGCTTGGAGGCTGGGCAGCTCTCTGGAAACACCATATATTTT
- TRBD1 TRBJ1-1 TRBV7-7 CASSSRGWSKKLNTEAFF TGTGCCAGCAGCTCCAGGGGGTGGAGTAAGAAATTGAACACTGAAGCTTTCTTT
- TRBD2 TRBJ2-7 TRBV6-1 CASRGTSGSYEQYF TGTGCCAGCAGGGGGACTAGCGGATCCTACGAGCAGTACTTC
- TRBD1 TRBJ2-5 TRBV9 CASSVKGRGLETQYF TGTGCCAGCAGCGTAAAGGGCAGGGGGCTCGAGACCCAGTACTTC
- TRBD2 TRBJ2-7 TRBV10-2 CASSESLAGNYEQYF TGCGCCAGCAGTGAGTCCCTAGCGGGGAACTACGAGCAGTACTTC
- TRBD1 TRBJ2-7 TRBV5-8 CASSSGQLYEQYF TGTGCCAGCAGCTCGGGACAGCTCTACGAGCAGTACTTC
- - TRBJ1-5 TRBV13 CASSPGASNQPQHF TGTGCCAGCAGCCCAGGGGCTAGCAATCAGCCCCAGCATTTT
few TRBD1 TRBJ1-1 TRBV7-8 CASSLDAEGARTEAFF TGTGCCAGCAGCTTAGACGCGGAGGGGGCGCGCACTGAAGCTTTCTTT
- - TRBJ2-7 TRBV19 CASSSDMYEQYF TGTGCCAGTAGTTCCGACATGTACGAGCAGTACTTC
- TRBD1 TRBJ2-5 TRBV30 CAWSSTGSQETQYF TGTGCCTGGAGTTCGACAGGGTCCCAAGAGACCCAGTACTTC
- - TRBJ1-1 TRBV30 CAWDSSEAFF TGTGCCTGGGACAGCAGTGAAGCTTTCTTT
- TRBD1 TRBJ2-6 TRBV7-9 CASSRDRGTAGANVLTF TGTGCCAGCAGCCGTGACAGGGGCACGGCTGGGGCCAACGTCCTGACTTTC
- TRBD1 TRBJ1-2 TRBV20-1 CSASFRGLHYGYTF TGCAGTGCTAGTTTCAGGGGGCTACACTATGGCTACACCTTC
- - TRBJ2-1 TRBV7-3 CASSLTGSGVYGEQFF TGTGCCAGCAGCTTAACAGGGTCGGGGGTTTATGGGGAGCAGTTCTTC
once TRBD1 TRBJ2-2 TRBV6-1 CASSEYRGHDGELFF TGTGCCAGCAGTGAATACAGGGGGCATGACGGGGAGCTGTTTTTT
- TRBD1 TRBJ1-1 TRBV18 CASSLRTGYTEAFF TGTGCCAGCTCACTAAGGACAGGGTATACTGAAGCTTTCTTT
- - TRBJ1-1 TRBV5-1 CASSSGVGDPTEAFF TGCGCCAGCAGCTCGGGGGTGGGGGACCCCACTGAAGCTTTCTTT
- TRBD2 TRBJ2-3 TRBV5-5 CASSPGGPGDTQYF TGTGCCAGCAGCCCGGGGGGGCCCGGGGATACGCAGTATTTT
- - TRBJ2-1 TRBV6-4 CASSDAPKGGQRGDNEQFF TGTGCCAGCAGTGACGCGCCGAAAGGGGGTCAGCGGGGAGACAATGAGCAGTTCTTC